This passage covers 29 T cell receptor beta chains from one sample sequenced in a study of T cells of healthy individuals. TCRdb ran MiXCR on the 5' RACE reads and lists one entry per CDR3 protein. Of 85,000 to 100,000 distinct CDR3 sequences in the sample, approximately 18% were seen once. Receptors were obtained from a human donor in good health.

The chain employs TRBV20-1 and TRBJ1-2, with 7 bases that match TRBD1. Germline V gene data show CDR1 as DFQATT and CDR2 as SNEGSKA (reference sequence). The CDR3 loop spans 15 amino acids. V lost 5 bases, J lost 0 bases, and 9 bases stayed unmatched. The CDR3 protein is CSADRASRANYGYTF. DNA for the CDR3: TGCAGTGCTGACAGGGCCTCCCGCGCTAACTATGGCTACACCTTC.

CDR3 in DNA: TGTGCCACCAGCACCCTACTAGCGGGAGGTACAGATACGCAGTATTTT. Translation: CATSTLLAGGTDTQYF. The chain uses TRBV15 and TRBJ2-3; TRBD2 matches 12 bases. Looked up from germline, CDR1 is LNHNV and CDR2 is YYDKDF (reference sequence). The CDR3 is 16 residues long. V lost 4 bases and J lost 3; bases outside the gene matches: 5.

The rearrangement joins TRBV3-1 to TRBJ2-7; D is possibly TRBD1 or TRBD2 (6 bases each). The CDR3 runs to 15 residues. The germline V and J ends were trimmed by 0 bases and 4 bases, with 13 bases remaining between them. CDR1 and CDR2 (germline): LGHDT, YNNKEL (reference sequence). The DNA of the CDR3 is TGTGCCAGCAGCCAAGAATGGGGGGCTTTGTACGAGCAGTACTTC. The encoded protein is CASSQEWGALYEQYF.

The chain links TRBV6-2 or TRBV6-3 to TRBJ1-1, with D perhaps matching TRBD1 (5 bases). Germline V lookup: CDR1 MNHEY, CDR2 SVGEGT. The germline V and J ends were trimmed by 8 bases and 3 bases, with 16 bases remaining between them. The CDR3 spans 14 residues. Here the CDR3 reads CASERRGADTEAFF. CDR3 nucleotides: TGTGCCAGCGAAAGGAGGGGTGCGGACACTGAAGCTTTCTTT.

The rearrangement links TRBV4-3 to TRBJ2-5; D is ambiguous. V gave up 0 bases and J gave up 5 bases, with 7 bases separating them. Germline CDR1 reads LGHNA; CDR2 reads YSLEER. The length of the CDR3 is 13 residues. CDR3 protein: CASSQDTSETQYF. The CDR3 region has the DNA TGCGCCAGCAGCCAAGATACGAGCGAGACCCAGTACTTC.

This clonotype was seen a few times. J is TRBJ2-5 and V is TRBV18; D gene unclear. Germline V gene lookup returns CDR1 KGHSH and CDR2 LQKENI. V was pared by 5 bases and J by 1 base, with 11 bases between. This CDR3 spans 14 amino acids. The CDR3 DNA reads TGTGCCAGCTCAGCGCTGAATCTCCAAGAGACCCAGTACTTC. It encodes CASSALNLQETQYF.

This clonotype was observed many times. This chain connects TRBV9 to TRBJ1-1, with 8 positions matching TRBD1. Per the germline V gene, CDR1 is SGDLS and CDR2 is YYNGEE. The CDR3 loop spans 14 amino acids. The trim removed 2 bases at V and 4 bases at J, leaving 4 bases unmatched. CDR3: CASSVGQAGTEAFF. CDR3 nucleotide sequence: TGTGCCAGCAGCGTGGGACAGGCGGGCACTGAAGCTTTCTTT.

This clonotype was seen a few times. The chain links TRBV28 to TRBJ2-1; D is perhaps TRBD1 (5 bases). The CDR3 totals 15 residues. CDR1 MDHEN and CDR2 SYDVKM come from the germline V gene. Trimming took 3 bases from V and 12 from J, leaving 21 bases between them. Here the CDR3 reads CASSFGQGVPGGQFF. In DNA form, the CDR3 reads TGTGCCAGCAGTTTCGGCCAGGGCGTGCCGGGTGGGCAGTTCTTC.

The V and J genes are TRBV5-1 and TRBJ2-7; maybe TRBD1 (5 bases). The germline V and J ends were trimmed by 0 bases and 6 bases, with 10 bases remaining between them. The CDR3 spans 13 residues. The V gene's germline CDR1 is SGHRS and CDR2 YFSETQ. The CDR3 DNA follows: TGCGCCAGCAGCTTGGGGACACCTACCGAGCAGTACTTC. Its protein product is CASSLGTPTEQYF. The complete variable domain, with remaining parts taken from reference TRBV5-1 and TRBJ2-7, reads KAGVTQTPRYLIKTRGQQVTLSCSPISGHRSVSWYQQTPGQGLQFLFEYFSETQRNKGNFPGRFSGRQFSNSRSEMNVSTLELGDSALYLCASSLGTPTEQYFGPGTRLTVT.

The chain uses TRBV20-1 and TRBJ1-2; TRBD1 matches at 8 bases. The CDR3 contains 14 residues. V was clipped by 0 bases and J by 5 bases; unmatched bases: 5. CDR1 DFQATT and CDR2 SNEGSKA come from the germline V gene (reference sequence). CDR3 residues: CSARDRGLGYGYTF. The CDR3, as DNA: TGCAGTGCTAGAGACAGGGGGCTAGGGTATGGCTACACCTTC.

This clonotype was counted at least ten times. The chain joins TRBV28 to TRBJ1-1; D may be TRBD1 (6 bases). The CDR3 spans 12 residues. Germline V gene sequence: CDR1 MDHEN, CDR2 SYDVKM. Trimming cost V 2 bases and J 8 bases, with 9 bases left between them. CDR3 protein: CASSLAGAEAFF. In DNA, the CDR3 is TGTGCCAGCAGTTTAGCGGGGGCCGAAGCTTTCTTT.

This clonotype was seen only a few times. V gene TRBV7-3 combines with J gene TRBJ2-7; D gene ambiguous. This CDR3 spans 11 amino acids. In germline, CDR1 is SGHTA, CDR2 FQGTGA. V shed 5 bases and J shed 2 bases, with 4 bases lying between them. The CDR3 reads CASSPPYEQYF. For the CDR3, the DNA is TGTGCCAGCAGCCCCCCCTACGAGCAGTACTTC.

In this sample, this clonotype turned up a few times. One end of the junction is discordant with germline, which a read error may explain. This chain links TRBV29-1 with TRBJ2-3; 8 bases are a match to TRBD1. CDR3 length equals 15 residues. In germline, CDR1 is SQVTM, CDR2 ANQGSEA. CDR3: CSAPPDRGNTNTQYF. The CDR3 bases are TGCAGCGCCCCACCTGACAGGGGTAACACAAATACGCAGTATTTT.

The rearrangement links TRBV15 to TRBJ2-3; 7 bases line up with TRBD2. Looked up from germline, CDR1 is LNHNV and CDR2 is YYDKDF (reference sequence). CDR3 size: 16 residues. The trim removed 1 base at V and 0 bases at J, leaving 4 bases unmatched. The DNA of the CDR3 is TGTGCCACCAGCAGAGGAGGTAGCGGGAGCACAGATACGCAGTATTTT. Translating it yields CATSRGGSGSTDTQYF.

The chain uses TRBV4-1 and TRBJ2-3; 11 bases agree with TRBD2. Losses at the gene ends were 6 bases for V and 4 bases for J; bases not matched to a gene: 3. Germline CDR1 is MGHRA and CDR2 is YSYEKL. This CDR3 has 14 residues. CDR3 DNA: TGCGCCAGCAGTCGACTAGCGGGGTCAGATACGCAGTATTTT. Residues: CASSRLAGSDTQYF.

The chain couples TRBV7-6 to TRBJ2-3, with D tentatively TRBD2 (5 bases). Looked up from germline, CDR1 is SGHVS and CDR2 is FNYEAQ. CDR3 size: 13 residues. Trimming took 3 bases from V and 5 from J, leaving 9 bases between them. This chain's CDR3 is CASSLDSGDTQYF. In DNA form, the CDR3 reads TGTGCCAGCAGCTTGGACTCGGGAGATACGCAGTATTTT.

As regards this clonotype: A read error may explain this, as a much larger clone is one base away. The chain couples TRBV28 to TRBJ2-6; either TRBD1 or TRBD2 may fit D (5 bases each). The CDR3 runs to 18 residues. Per the germline V gene, CDR1 is MDHEN and CDR2 is SYDVKM. CDR3 coding DNA: TGTGCCAGCAGATCCGGGACGGTTCTACTCTCTTGGGCCAACGTCCTGACTTTC. Translation gives CASRSGTVLLSWANVLTF.

The chain combines TRBV7-9 with TRBJ1-5, with a tentative D call TRBD1 (6 bases). Germline CDR1 and CDR2: SEHNR and FQNEAQ (reference sequence). V lost 5 bases and J lost 5, with 16 bases in between. This CDR3 is 15 amino acids long. The CDR3 nucleotides read TGTGCCAGCAGCCCTTGGGGGGGCCGGGATCAGCCCCAGCATTTT. It translates to CASSPWGGRDQPQHF. Variable domain in full (rest from reference TRBV7-9 and TRBJ1-5): DTGVSQNPRHKITKRGQNVTFRCDPISEHNRLYWYRQTLGQGPEFLTYFQNEAQLEKSRLLSDRFSAERPKGSFSTLEIQRTEQGDSAMYLCASSPWGGRDQPQHFGDGTRLSIL.

This clonotype was found many times. V and J are TRBV11-2 and TRBJ2-1, with D perhaps TRBD1 (6 bases). The CDR3 totals 15 residues. Trimming cost V 1 base and J 4 bases, with 11 bases left between them. Germline V gene sequence: CDR1 SGHAT, CDR2 FQNNGV. CDR3 in DNA: TGTGCCAGCAGCTTAGTGACAGGTAGTTACAATGAGCAGTTCTTC. Translation: CASSLVTGSYNEQFF.

The J gene is TRBJ2-5, the V gene TRBV28, with D unclear. The CDR3 is 12 amino acids. Per germline, CDR1 MDHEN and CDR2 SYDVKM. Trimming pared 6 bases from V and 5 bases from J, leaving 10 bases between. The CDR3 sequence is CASSNPFETQYF. In DNA, the CDR3 is TGTGCCAGCAGCAACCCCTTCGAGACCCAGTACTTC.

The chain is built from TRBV7-8 and TRBJ2-1; 10 nucleotides align to TRBD2. The junction had 1 base not matched to a gene; V was cut back by 6 bases and J by 2 bases. CDR3 length equals 14 residues. Germline V gene sequence: CDR1 SGHVS, CDR2 FQNEAQ. The CDR3 sequence is CASSTSGTYNEQFF. CDR3 sequence (DNA): TGTGCCAGCAGTACTAGCGGGACCTACAATGAGCAGTTCTTC.

This clonotype was found a few times. The J gene is TRBJ1-4, the V gene TRBV12-3 or TRBV12-4; D possibly corresponds to TRBD1 (6 bases). V lost 5 bases to trimming and J lost 8 bases, with 15 bases between them. The CDR3 runs to 14 residues. The chain's CDR3 is CASSRDTRGEKLFF. For the CDR3, the DNA is TGTGCCAGCAGTCGGGACACGAGGGGCGAAAAACTGTTTTTT.

This clonotype has only a few counts. This chain connects TRBV20-1 to TRBJ1-2; 7 bases align to TRBD1. The CDR3 totals 14 residues. Germline-derived CDR1 and CDR2 are DFQATT and SNEGSKA (reference sequence). Trimming at V came to 0 bases and at J to 1 base, leaving 2 bases not matched to a gene. CDR3 loop: CSAREGTVNYGYTF. The CDR3 nucleotides read TGCAGTGCTAGAGAAGGGACAGTTAACTATGGCTACACCTTC.

V and J are TRBV7-8 and TRBJ1-1; no reliable D call. Germline-derived CDR1 and CDR2 are SGHVS and FQNEAQ. The CDR3 is 14 amino acids. The V and J ends lost 5 bases and 1 base respectively, with 11 bases between them. The CDR3 loop reads CASSPPPENTEAFF. CDR3 nucleotides: TGTGCCAGCAGCCCCCCGCCGGAGAACACTGAAGCTTTCTTT. Full variable domain (remainder filled in from reference TRBV7-8 and TRBJ1-1): GAGVSQSPRYKVAKRGQDVALRCDPISGHVSLFWYQQALGQGPEFLTYFQNEAQLDKSGLPSDRFFAERPEGSVSTLKIQRTQQEDSAVYLCASSPPPENTEAFFGQGTRLTVV.

This clonotype appeared once. The chain combines TRBV7-9 with TRBJ2-3; a possible D gene is TRBD1 (5 bases). From germline, CDR1 is SEHNR and CDR2 FQNEAQ (reference sequence). The CDR3 spans 14 residues. Trimming cost V 4 bases and J 5 bases, with 13 bases left between them. This chain's CDR3 is CASSSKGARDTQYF. The CDR3 nucleotides are TGTGCCAGCAGCTCGAAAGGGGCAAGAGATACGCAGTATTTT. The whole variable domain, remainder taken from reference TRBV7-9 and TRBJ2-3, is DTGVSQNPRHKITKRGQNVTFRCDPISEHNRLYWYRQTLGQGPEFLTYFQNEAQLEKSRLLSDRFSAERPKGSFSTLEIQRTEQGDSAMYLCASSSKGARDTQYFGPGTRLTVL.

This clonotype has only a few counts. J is TRBJ2-7 and V is TRBV12-3 or TRBV12-4; D gene ambiguous. This CDR3 contains 12 residues. The V and J ends lost 0 bases and 13 bases respectively, with 13 bases between them. This CDR3 is CASSLAEQRTYF. For the CDR3, the DNA is TGTGCCAGCAGTTTAGCGGAACAGAGAACCTACTTC.

This clonotype came up a few times. The chain combines TRBV4-3 with TRBJ1-2; tentative D call: TRBD1 (5 bases). Germline V gene data show CDR1 as LGHNA and CDR2 as YSLEER. CDR3 length: 14 residues. V gave up 4 bases and J gave up 8 bases, with 17 bases separating them. The CDR3: CASSLMGGEGGYTF. The DNA of the CDR3 is TGCGCCAGCAGCCTGATGGGAGGGGAAGGCGGCTACACCTTC.

The CDR3 reads CASSYGTSGRAGETQYF. In DNA form, the CDR3 reads TGTGCCAGCAGCTACGGGACTAGCGGGAGGGCAGGGGAGACCCAGTACTTC. The gene calls are TRBV7-4 and TRBJ2-5; 16 nucleotides agree with TRBD2. V trimming: 4 bases; J trimming: 5 bases; junction bases outside the gene matches: 7. Germline V lookup: CDR1 SGHVT, CDR2 SQSDAQ. The CDR3 sequence is 17 residues long.

This clonotype was counted many times. The chain links TRBV25-1 to TRBJ1-5; 8 bases agree with TRBD1. The V segment lost 4 bases and the J segment 2 bases; nucleotides outside the gene matches: 4. This CDR3 region has 15 residues. Germline V lookup: CDR1 MGHDK, CDR2 SYGVNS. CDR3 nucleotides: TGTGCCAGCAGTGCTAGGGGACAGGGCAATCAGCCCCAGCATTTT. It codes for CASSARGQGNQPQHF.